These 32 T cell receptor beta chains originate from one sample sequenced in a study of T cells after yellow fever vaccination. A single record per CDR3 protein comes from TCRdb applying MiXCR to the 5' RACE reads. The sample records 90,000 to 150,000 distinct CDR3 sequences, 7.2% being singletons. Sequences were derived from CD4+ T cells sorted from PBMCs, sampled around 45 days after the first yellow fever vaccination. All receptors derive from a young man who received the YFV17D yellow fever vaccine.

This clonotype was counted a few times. CDR3 in amino acids: CASSFYGTGDQPQHF. The CDR3 nucleotides read TGTGCCAGCAGCTTTTATGGGACAGGTGATCAGCCCCAGCATTTT. This chain links TRBV7-2 with TRBJ1-5; the match to TRBD1 covers 8 bases. Looked up from germline, CDR1 is SGHTA and CDR2 is FQGNSA. CDR3 length equals 15 residues. After removal of 3 bases from V and 5 bases from J, the junction contained 6 bases not matched to a gene.

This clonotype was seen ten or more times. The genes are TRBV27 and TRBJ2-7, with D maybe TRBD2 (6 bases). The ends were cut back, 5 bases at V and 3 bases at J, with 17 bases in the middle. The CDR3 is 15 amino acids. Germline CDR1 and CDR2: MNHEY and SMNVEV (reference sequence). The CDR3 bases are TGTGCCAGCAGTCAAAAGCCCGGGAGAGGCTACGAGCAGTACTTC. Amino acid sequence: CASSQKPGRGYEQYF.

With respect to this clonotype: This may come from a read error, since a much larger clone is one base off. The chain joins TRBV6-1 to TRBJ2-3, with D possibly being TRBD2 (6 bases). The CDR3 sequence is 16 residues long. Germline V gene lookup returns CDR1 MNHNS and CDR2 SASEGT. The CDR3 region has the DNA TGTGCCAACAGTGAAGCGCGGCGGGAACCCACAGATACGCAGTATTTT. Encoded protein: CANSEARREPTDTQYF.

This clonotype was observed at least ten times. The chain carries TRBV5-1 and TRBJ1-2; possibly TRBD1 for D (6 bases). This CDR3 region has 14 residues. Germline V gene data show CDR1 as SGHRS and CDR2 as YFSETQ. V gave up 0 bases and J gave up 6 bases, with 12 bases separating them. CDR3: CASSLGPGDNGYTF. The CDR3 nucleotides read TGCGCCAGCAGCTTGGGTCCCGGGGACAATGGCTACACCTTC.

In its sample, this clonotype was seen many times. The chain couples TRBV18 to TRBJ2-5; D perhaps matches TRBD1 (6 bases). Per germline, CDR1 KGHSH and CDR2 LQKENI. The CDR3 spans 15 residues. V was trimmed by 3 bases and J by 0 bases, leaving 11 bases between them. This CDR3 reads CASSPRTAYQETQYF. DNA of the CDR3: TGTGCCAGCTCACCCCGGACAGCCTACCAAGAGACCCAGTACTTC.

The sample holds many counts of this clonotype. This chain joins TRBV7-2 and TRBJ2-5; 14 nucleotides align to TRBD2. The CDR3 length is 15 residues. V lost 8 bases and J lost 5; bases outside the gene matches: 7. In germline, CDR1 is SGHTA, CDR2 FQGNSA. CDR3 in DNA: TGTGCCAGCGCCCGACTAGCGGGGGGGCGGGAGACCCAGTACTTC. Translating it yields CASARLAGGRETQYF.

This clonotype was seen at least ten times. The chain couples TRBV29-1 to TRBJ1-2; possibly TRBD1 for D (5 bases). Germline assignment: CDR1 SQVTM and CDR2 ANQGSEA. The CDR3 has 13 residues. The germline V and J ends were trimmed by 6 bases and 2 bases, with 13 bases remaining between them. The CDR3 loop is CSVWRDQNYGYTF. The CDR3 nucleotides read TGCAGCGTCTGGAGGGACCAGAACTATGGCTACACCTTC.

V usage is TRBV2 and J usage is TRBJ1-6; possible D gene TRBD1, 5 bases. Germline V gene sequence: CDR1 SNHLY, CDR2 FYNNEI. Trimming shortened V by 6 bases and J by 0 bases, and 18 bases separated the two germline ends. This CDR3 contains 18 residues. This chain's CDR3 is CASRGDWVSISYNSPLHF. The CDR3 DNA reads TGTGCCAGCAGGGGGGATTGGGTCTCGATCTCCTATAATTCACCCCTCCACTTT. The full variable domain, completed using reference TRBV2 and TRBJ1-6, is EPEVTQTPSHQVTQMGQEVILRCVPISNHLYFYWYRQILGQKVEFLVSFYNNEISEKSEIFDDQFSVERPDGSNFTLKIRSTKLEDSAMYFCASRGDWVSISYNSPLHFGNGTRLTVT.

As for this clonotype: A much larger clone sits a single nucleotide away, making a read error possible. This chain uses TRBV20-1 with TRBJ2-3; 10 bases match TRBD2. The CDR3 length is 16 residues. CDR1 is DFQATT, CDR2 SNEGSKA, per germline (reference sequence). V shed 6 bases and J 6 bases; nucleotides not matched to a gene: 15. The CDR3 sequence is CSATRLLAGGPDTQYF. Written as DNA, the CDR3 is TGCAGTGCCACCCGCCTTTTAGCGGGGGGCCCGGATACGCAGTATTTT.

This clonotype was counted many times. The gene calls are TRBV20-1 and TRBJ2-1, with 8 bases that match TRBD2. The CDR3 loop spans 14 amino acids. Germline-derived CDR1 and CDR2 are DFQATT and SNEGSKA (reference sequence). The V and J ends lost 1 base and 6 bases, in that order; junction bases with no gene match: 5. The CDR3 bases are TGCAGTGCTAGAGTTAGCGGGGTTCCCAATGAGCAGTTCTTC. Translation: CSARVSGVPNEQFF.

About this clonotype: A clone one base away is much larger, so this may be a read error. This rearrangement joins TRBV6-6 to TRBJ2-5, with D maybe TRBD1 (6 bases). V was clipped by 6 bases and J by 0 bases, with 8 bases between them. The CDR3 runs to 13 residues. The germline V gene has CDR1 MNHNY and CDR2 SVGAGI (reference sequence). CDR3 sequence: CASSRTDQETQYF. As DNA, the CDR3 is TGTGCCAGCAGCCGGACAGACCAAGAGACCCAGTACTTC.

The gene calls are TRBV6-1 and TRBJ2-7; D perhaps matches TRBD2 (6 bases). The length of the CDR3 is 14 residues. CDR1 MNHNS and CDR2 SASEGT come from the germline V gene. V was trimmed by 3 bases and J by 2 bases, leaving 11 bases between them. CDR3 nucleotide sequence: TGTGCCAGCAGTGACATGGGAGGAGCCTACGAGCAGTACTTC. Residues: CASSDMGGAYEQYF.

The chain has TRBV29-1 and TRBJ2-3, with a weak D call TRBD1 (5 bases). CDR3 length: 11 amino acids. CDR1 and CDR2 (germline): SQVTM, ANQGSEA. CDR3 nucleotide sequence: TGCAGTATCAGGGCTACAGATACGCAGTATTTT. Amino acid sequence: CSIRATDTQYF.

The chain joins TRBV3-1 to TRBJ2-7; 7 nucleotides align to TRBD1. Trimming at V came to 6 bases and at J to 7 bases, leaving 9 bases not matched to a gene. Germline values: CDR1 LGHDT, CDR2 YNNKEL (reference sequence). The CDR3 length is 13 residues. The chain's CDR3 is CASRHGQAGEQYF. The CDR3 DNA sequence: TGTGCCAGCAGACATGGACAGGCTGGGGAGCAGTACTTC.

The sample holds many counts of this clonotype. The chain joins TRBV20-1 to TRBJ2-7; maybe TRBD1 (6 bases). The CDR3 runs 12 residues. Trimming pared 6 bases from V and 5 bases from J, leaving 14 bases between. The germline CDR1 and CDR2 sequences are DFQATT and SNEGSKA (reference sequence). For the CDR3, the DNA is TGCAGTGCGACACCTAACAGGGACGAGCAGTACTTC. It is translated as CSATPNRDEQYF.

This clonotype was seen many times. CDR3 sequence (DNA): TGTGCCAGCAGCCCGGGAGGGACAGTGGGAAACACCATATATTTT. Its protein product is CASSPGGTVGNTIYF. The V gene is TRBV12-3 or TRBV12-4, the J gene TRBJ1-3; TRBD1 matches 7 bases. The CDR3 has 15 residues. J lost 4 bases, V lost 6 bases, and 9 bases had no gene match.

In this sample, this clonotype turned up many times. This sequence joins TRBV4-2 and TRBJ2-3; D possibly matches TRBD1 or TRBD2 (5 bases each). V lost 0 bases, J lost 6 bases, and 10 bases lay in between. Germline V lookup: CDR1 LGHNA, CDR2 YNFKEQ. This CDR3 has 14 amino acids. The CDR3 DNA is TGTGCCAGCAGCCAAGAACGGGGCTCGGATACGCAGTATTTT. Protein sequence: CASSQERGSDTQYF.

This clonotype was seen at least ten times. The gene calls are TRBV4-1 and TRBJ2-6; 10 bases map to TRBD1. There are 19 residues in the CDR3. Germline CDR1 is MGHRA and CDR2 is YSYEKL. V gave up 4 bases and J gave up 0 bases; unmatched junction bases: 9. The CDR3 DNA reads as TGCGCCAGCAGCCGACCGGGACAGGGGTCTAGCTCTGGGGCCAACGTCCTGACTTTC. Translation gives CASSRPGQGSSSGANVLTF.

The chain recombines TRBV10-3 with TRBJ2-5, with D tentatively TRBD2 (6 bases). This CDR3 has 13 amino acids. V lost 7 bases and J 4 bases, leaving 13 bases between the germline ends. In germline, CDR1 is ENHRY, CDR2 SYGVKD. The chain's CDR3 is CAINRLVGETQYF. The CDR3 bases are TGTGCCATCAATCGACTAGTTGGAGAGACCCAGTACTTC.

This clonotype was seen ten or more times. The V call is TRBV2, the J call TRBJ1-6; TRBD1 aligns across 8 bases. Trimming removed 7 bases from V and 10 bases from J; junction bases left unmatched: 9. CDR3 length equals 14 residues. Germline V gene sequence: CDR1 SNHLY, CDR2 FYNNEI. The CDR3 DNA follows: TGTGCCAGCACCATACCGGGACAGGCATCACCCCTCCACTTT. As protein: CASTIPGQASPLHF.

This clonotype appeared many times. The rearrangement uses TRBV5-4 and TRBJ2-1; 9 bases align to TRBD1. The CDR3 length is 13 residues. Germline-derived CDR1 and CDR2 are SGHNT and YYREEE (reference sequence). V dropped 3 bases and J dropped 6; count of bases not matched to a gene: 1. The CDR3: CASSWGQGNEQFF. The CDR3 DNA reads TGTGCCAGCAGCTGGGGACAGGGCAATGAGCAGTTCTTC.

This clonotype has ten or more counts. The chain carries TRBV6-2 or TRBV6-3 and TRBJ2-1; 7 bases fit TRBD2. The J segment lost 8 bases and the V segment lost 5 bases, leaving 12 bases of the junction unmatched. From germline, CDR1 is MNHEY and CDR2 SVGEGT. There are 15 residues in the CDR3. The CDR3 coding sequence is TGTGCCAGCAGTATTAGACTAGCTTTCACCGATGAGCAGTTCTTC. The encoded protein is CASSIRLAFTDEQFF.

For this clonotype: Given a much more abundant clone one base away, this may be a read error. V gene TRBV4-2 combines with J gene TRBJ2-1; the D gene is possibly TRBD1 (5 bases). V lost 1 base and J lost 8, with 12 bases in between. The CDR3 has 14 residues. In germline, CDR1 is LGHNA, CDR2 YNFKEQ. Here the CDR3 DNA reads TGTGCCAGCAGCCAAGGGGCAGGGAACGATGAGCAGTTCTTC. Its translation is CASSQGAGNDEQFF.

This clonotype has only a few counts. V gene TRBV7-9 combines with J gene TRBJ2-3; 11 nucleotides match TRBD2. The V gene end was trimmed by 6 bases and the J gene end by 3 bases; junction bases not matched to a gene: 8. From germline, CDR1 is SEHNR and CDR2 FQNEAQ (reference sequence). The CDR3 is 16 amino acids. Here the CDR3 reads CASSQRLAGSTDTQYF. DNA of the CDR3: TGTGCCAGCAGTCAGCGACTAGCGGGGTCTACAGATACGCAGTATTTT.

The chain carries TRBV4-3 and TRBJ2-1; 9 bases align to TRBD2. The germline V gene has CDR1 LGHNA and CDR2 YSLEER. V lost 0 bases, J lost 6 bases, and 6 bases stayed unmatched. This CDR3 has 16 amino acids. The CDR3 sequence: CASSQDFSGGSNEQFF. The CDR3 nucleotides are TGCGCCAGCAGCCAAGATTTTAGCGGGGGTTCCAATGAGCAGTTCTTC.

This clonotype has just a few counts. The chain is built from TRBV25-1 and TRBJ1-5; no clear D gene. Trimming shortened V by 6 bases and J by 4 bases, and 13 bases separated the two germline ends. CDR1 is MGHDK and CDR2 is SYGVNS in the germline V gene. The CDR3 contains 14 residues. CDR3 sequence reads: CASSPLDGNQPQHF. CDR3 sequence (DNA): TGTGCCAGCAGCCCACTCGACGGGAATCAGCCCCAGCATTTT.

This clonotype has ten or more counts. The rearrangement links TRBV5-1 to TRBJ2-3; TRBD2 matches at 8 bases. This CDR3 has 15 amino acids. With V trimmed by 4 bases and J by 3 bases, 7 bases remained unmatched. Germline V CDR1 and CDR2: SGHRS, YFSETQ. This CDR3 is CASSPERGRTDTQYF. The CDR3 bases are TGCGCCAGCAGCCCTGAGCGGGGGCGGACAGATACGCAGTATTTT.

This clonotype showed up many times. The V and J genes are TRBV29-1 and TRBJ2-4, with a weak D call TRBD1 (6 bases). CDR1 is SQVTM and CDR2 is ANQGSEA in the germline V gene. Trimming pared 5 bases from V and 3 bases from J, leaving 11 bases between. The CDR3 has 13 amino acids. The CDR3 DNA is TGCAGCGTTACCCCAGGGGTCAAAAACATTCAGTACTTC. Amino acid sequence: CSVTPGVKNIQYF.

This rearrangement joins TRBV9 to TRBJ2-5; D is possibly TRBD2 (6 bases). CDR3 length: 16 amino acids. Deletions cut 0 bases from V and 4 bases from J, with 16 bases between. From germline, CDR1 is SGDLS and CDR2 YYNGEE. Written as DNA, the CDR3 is TGTGCCAGCAGCGTAGCAGGGCTAGCGAGAGGAGAGACCCAGTACTTC. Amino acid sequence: CASSVAGLARGETQYF.

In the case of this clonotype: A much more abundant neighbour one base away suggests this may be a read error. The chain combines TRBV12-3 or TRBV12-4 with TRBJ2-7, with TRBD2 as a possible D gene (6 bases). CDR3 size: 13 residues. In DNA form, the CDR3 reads TGTGCCAGCGGGACTCAGGCGACCTACGGGCAGTACTTC. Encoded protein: CASGTQATYGQYF.

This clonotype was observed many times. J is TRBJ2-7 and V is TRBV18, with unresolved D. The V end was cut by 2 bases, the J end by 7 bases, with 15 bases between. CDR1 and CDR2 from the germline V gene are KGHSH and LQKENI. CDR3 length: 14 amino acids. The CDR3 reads CASSPGQSYTEQYF. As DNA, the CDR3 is TGTGCCAGCTCACCAGGTCAGAGCTACACGGAGCAGTACTTC. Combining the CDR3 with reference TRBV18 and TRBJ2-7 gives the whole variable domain NAGVMQNPRHLVRRRGQEARLRCSPMKGHSHVYWYRQLPEEGLKFMVYLQKENIIDESGMPKERFSAEFPKEGPSILRIQQVVRGDSAAYFCASSPGQSYTEQYFGPGTRLTVT.

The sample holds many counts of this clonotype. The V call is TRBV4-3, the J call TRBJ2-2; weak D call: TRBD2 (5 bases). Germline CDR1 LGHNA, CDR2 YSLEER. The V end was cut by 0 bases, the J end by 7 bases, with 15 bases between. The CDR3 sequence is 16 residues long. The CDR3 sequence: CASSQDRPGVSGELFF. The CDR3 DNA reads TGCGCCAGCAGCCAAGATCGGCCCGGGGTCAGCGGGGAGCTGTTTTTT.